The rows below give T cell receptor beta chains drawn from one sample of a study of T cell responses to AZD1222 COVID-19 vaccine. Profiling relied on immunoSEQ multiplex PCR, and the TCRdb table lists in-frame clones only, not all of them. The data contain about 140,000 clones, roughly 88% of them seen just once; the ten biggest clones take up approximately 3.7%. Sequencing was performed on peripheral blood, taken on day 0 of AZD1222 vaccination. The receptors were gathered from an adult in good health. CDR3s include the opening cysteine and the closing phenylalanine or tryptophan. Fields, in order: V gene, D gene, clone size, J gene, CDR3 protein, CDR3 DNA. A D gene is named only where the DNA matches it firmly. A clone size is listed for some rows: how often the clone was seen (once, few, many), or a class if it is expanded.

>TRBV9|-|-|TRBJ1-1
CASSLTGTRMNTEAFF
TGTGCCAGCAGTCTCACCGGGACTAGAATGAACACTGAAGCTTTCTTT
>TRBV19|TRBD1|-|TRBJ2-2
CASSDRGLTGELFF
TGTGCCAGCTCCGACAGGGGGCTCACCGGGGAGCTGTTTTTT
>TRBV30|TRBD1|-|TRBJ1-6
CAWSVQGANSPLHF
TGTGCCTGGAGTGTACAGGGGGCTAATTCACCCCTCCACTTT
>TRBV5-8|-|-|TRBJ2-1
CASSLRFSYNEQFF
TGTGCCAGCAGCTTGAGGTTCTCCTACAATGAGCAGTTCTTC
>TRBV5-1|TRBD2|-|TRBJ2-2
CASSLLAGVGTGELFF
TGCGCCAGCAGCTTACTAGCGGGAGTAGGCACCGGGGAGCTGTTTTTT
>TRBV12-3/TRBV12-4|-|-|TRBJ1-4
CASSKERAGKLFF
TGTGCCAGCAGCAAAGAGAGGGCCGGAAAACTGTTTTTT
>TRBV5-4|-|-|TRBJ1-4
CASSLFSATNEKLFF
TGTGCCAGCAGCTTGTTTAGTGCAACTAATGAAAAACTGTTTTTT
>TRBV27|-|-|TRBJ1-6
CASSLGQGEDSPLHF
TGTGCCAGCAGTTTAGGCCAGGGCGAGGATTCACCCCTCCACTTT
>TRBV7-2|-|-|TRBJ2-5
CASSLGRYQETQYF
TGTGCCAGCAGCTTAGGGCGTTATCAAGAGACCCAGTACTTC
>TRBV2|-|-|TRBJ2-6
CASSERTGANVLTF
TGTGCCAGCAGTGAGCGGACCGGGGCCAACGTCCTGACTTTC
>TRBV19|TRBD2|-|TRBJ2-5
CASSPLAGGPHQTQYF
TGTGCCAGTAGTCCCCTAGCGGGAGGGCCGCATCAGACCCAGTACTTC
>TRBV24-1|-|-|TRBJ1-2
CATSDYTTNYGYTF
TGTGCCACCAGTGATTATACGACGAACTATGGCTACACCTTC
>TRBV9|-|-|TRBJ2-3
CASSVATWGADTQYF
TGTGCCAGCAGCGTAGCTACCTGGGGGGCAGATACGCAGTATTTT
>TRBV30|TRBD2|-|TRBJ2-7
CAWSHGGVPYEQYF
TGTGCCTGGAGTCATGGGGGGGTGCCCTACGAGCAGTACTTC
>TRBV5-5|-|-|TRBJ2-1
CASSYTELPGQVKNEQFF
TGTGCCAGCAGCTACACAGAGTTACCGGGACAAGTTAAGAATGAGCAGTTCTTC
>TRBV19|TRBD1|-|TRBJ1-1
CATRGGTAAPANTEAFF
TGTGCCACCCGCGGAGGGACAGCAGCCCCCGCCAACACTGAAGCTTTCTTT
>TRBV12-3/TRBV12-4|TRBD1|-|TRBJ2-7
CASSRGRRDEQYF
TGTGCCAGCAGCAGGGGGCGCCGGGACGAGCAGTACTTC
>TRBV18|TRBD2|-|TRBJ2-7
CASSQGLAYEQYF
TGTGCCAGCTCACAGGGACTAGCATACGAGCAGTACTTC
>TRBV18|-|few|TRBJ1-2
CASSPLPSSVYTF
TGTGCCAGCTCACCACTCCCGTCTTCAGTCTACACCTTC
>TRBV30|TRBD2|-|TRBJ2-5
CAWGITSGSGMETQYF
TGTGCCTGGGGAATTACTAGCGGGAGTGGGATGGAGACCCAGTACTTC
>TRBV28|-|-|TRBJ1-1
CASSLMGSTAFF
TGTGCCAGCAGTTTGATGGGGAGTACAGCTTTCTTT
>TRBV4-3|-|-|TRBJ2-6
CASSQGPGSGANVLTF
TGCGCCAGCAGCCAGGGGCCCGGCTCTGGGGCCAACGTCCTGACTTTC
>TRBV13|TRBD2|-|TRBJ2-1
CASSLKAGATYNEQFF
TGTGCCAGCAGCTTAAAAGCGGGGGCGACCTACAATGAGCAGTTCTTC
>TRBV11-3|-|-|TRBJ2-1
CASSLTGPIGEQFF
TGTGCCAGCAGCTTGACCGGGCCTATAGGTGAGCAGTTCTTC
>TRBV5-4|-|-|TRBJ1-2
CASSSSIVPLYYGYTF
TGTGCCAGCAGCAGCTCAATAGTACCACTCTACTATGGCTACACCTTC